This entry concerns a single T cell receptor beta chain. Its antigen is unknown. V lost 2 bases, J lost 6 bases, and 8 bases stayed unmatched. The germline gives CDR1 KGHSH, CDR2 LQKENI. This CDR3 spans 15 amino acids. The data derive from a study of PD-1 blockade in mismatch repair-deficient tumors. Study context: Enrolled about 2012-2016, patients had progressing, pretreated mismatch repair-deficient cancers of 12 to 13 types. Whole-study results and caveats: Rapid post-treatment expansion, then contraction, generally preceding radiologic response, marked tumor-resident clones.

The method was immunoSEQ multiplex PCR; TCRdb's version includes in-frame clones alone and lacks a portion of them. This sample has under 150,000 clones, with about 85% found just once. The genes are TRBV18 and TRBJ1-2; TRBD1 aligns across 8 bases. The receptor comes from an adult with mismatch repair-deficient cancer. Sequencing used peripheral blood, obtained 44 weeks after starting pembrolizumab. CDR3: CASSPEDREDHGYTF. The CDR3 DNA reads as TGTGCCAGCTCACCAGAGGACAGGGAAGACCATGGCTACACCTTC.